These 19 T cell receptor beta chains originate from one sample sequenced in a study of shared clonotypes between healthy human individuals. Here immunoSEQ multiplex PCR was the method, and the copy in TCRdb shows in-frame clones only, minus some. The data contain roughly 650,000 clones, about 97% of them singletons. Sequencing used naive CD4+ T cells sorted from blood. Subset of the sample: CD45RA+ positively selected. The origin of the receptors is a woman aged 25 to 45 in good health.

The chain employs TRBV5-6 and TRBJ2-7; maybe TRBD1 (7 bases). The CDR3 is 15 residues long. Per the germline V gene, CDR1 is SGHDT and CDR2 is YYEEEE. The V end lost 4 bases, the J end lost 3 bases, and 17 bases lay between the germline ends. For the CDR3, the DNA is TGTGCCAGCAGCGCGGGCGGGGACAGTTACTACGAGCAGTACTTC. It encodes CASSAGGDSYYEQYF.

The rearrangement joins TRBV10-2 to TRBJ2-5, with TRBD2 as a possible D gene (6 bases). The CDR3 spans 12 residues. The V gene lost 6 bases and the J gene lost 2 bases, with 7 bases spanning the gap. Germline CDR1 is WSHSY and CDR2 is SAAADI. The CDR3 loop is CASREGQETQYF. The CDR3 DNA reads TGCGCCAGCAGGGAGGGTCAAGAGACCCAGTACTTC.

This chain joins TRBV7-9 and TRBJ1-1; a weak D match, TRBD1 (5 bases). This CDR3 has 14 residues. Per germline, CDR1 SEHNR and CDR2 FQNEAQ (reference sequence). V was pared by 10 bases and J by 0 bases, with 15 bases between. The CDR3 is CATSGGAVNTEAFF. The CDR3 DNA reads TGTGCCACCTCGGGGGGAGCAGTGAACACTGAAGCTTTCTTT.

The rearrangement joins TRBV7-9 to TRBJ2-1; D gene uncertain. CDR3 size: 13 residues. The V gene lost 8 bases and the J gene lost 4 bases, with 12 bases spanning the gap. Germline V gene lookup returns CDR1 SEHNR and CDR2 FQNEAQ (reference sequence). The chain's CDR3 is CASGMTPYNEQFF. The DNA of the CDR3 is TGTGCCAGCGGGATGACTCCTTACAATGAGCAGTTCTTC.

This chain connects TRBV7-9 to TRBJ1-3, with unresolved D. There are 15 residues in the CDR3. Germline CDR1 SEHNR, CDR2 FQNEAQ (reference sequence). V shed 5 bases and J shed 0 bases, with 11 bases lying between them. The CDR3 sequence is CASSLRRDSGNTIYF. The CDR3 DNA is TGTGCCAGCAGCCTCCGACGGGACTCTGGAAACACCATATATTTT.

A word on this clone: Distinct nucleotide sequences in the sample also encode this CDR3. The J gene is TRBJ2-7, the V gene TRBV28, with 12 bases aligning to TRBD2. CDR3 length: 16 residues. After removal of 6 bases from V and 0 bases from J, the junction contained 6 bases not matched to a gene. The germline CDR1 and CDR2 sequences are MDHEN and SYDVKM. The CDR3 here is CASRGLAGASSYEQYF. The CDR3, as DNA: TGTGCCAGCAGGGGACTAGCGGGCGCGAGCTCCTACGAGCAGTACTTC.

This clone was recorded a few times. The chain recombines TRBV9 with TRBJ1-1; the D is unclear. The CDR3 length is 13 residues. Germline CDR1 and CDR2: SGDLS and YYNGEE. The ends were cut back, 5 bases at V and 1 base at J, with 9 bases in the middle. DNA for the CDR3: TGTGCCAGCAGTAGAGACTGGAACACTGAAGCTTTCTTT. Translation: CASSRDWNTEAFF.

The rearrangement links TRBV28 to TRBJ1-1; D may be TRBD1 (5 bases). V lost 5 bases and J 1 base, leaving 11 bases between the germline ends. Germline V gene lookup returns CDR1 MDHEN and CDR2 SYDVKM. This CDR3 has 14 amino acids. Here the CDR3 DNA reads TGTGCCAGCAGTACAGGACCTACGAACACTGAAGCTTTCTTT. Translation gives CASSTGPTNTEAFF. The full variable domain, rest sourced from reference TRBV28 and TRBJ1-1, is DVKVTQSSRYLVKRTGEKVFLECVQDMDHENMFWYRQDPGLGLRLIYFSYDVKMKEKGDIPEGYSVSREKKERFSLILESASTNQTSMYLCASSTGPTNTEAFFGQGTRLTVV.

The chain joins TRBV4-1 to TRBJ1-5; 9 positions agree with TRBD1. V trimming: 4 bases; J trimming: 9 bases; junction bases outside the gene matches: 7. CDR1 and CDR2 (germline): MGHRA, YSYEKL. CDR3 length: 14 residues. The CDR3 is CASSPLDRGWPQHF. The CDR3 coding sequence is TGCGCCAGCAGCCCTCTAGACAGGGGGTGGCCCCAGCATTTT.

The chain has TRBV19 and TRBJ1-4; D is uncertain. The germline V gene has CDR1 LNHDA and CDR2 SQIVND (reference sequence). CDR3 length equals 15 residues. V lost 4 bases to trimming and J lost 0 bases, with 9 bases between them. The CDR3, as DNA: TGTGCCAGTAGTACAAATTTTGCAACTAATGAAAAACTGTTTTTT. It translates to CASSTNFATNEKLFF.

The CDR3 region has the DNA TGTGCCAGCAGTGGACGGTTAGCCCAAGAGACCCAGTACTTC. Amino acids: CASSGRLAQETQYF. This chain uses TRBV2 with TRBJ2-5, with no clear D. The germline V gene encodes CDR1 SNHLY and CDR2 FYNNEI. This CDR3 spans 14 amino acids. With 4 bases removed from V and 1 base from J, the gap between germline ends came to 10 bases.

V is TRBV30 and J is TRBJ2-7; no definite D call. V gave up 0 bases and J gave up 5 bases, with 23 bases separating them. The CDR3 spans 17 residues. Germline V lookup: CDR1 GTSNPN, CDR2 SVGIG (reference sequence). The DNA of the CDR3 is TGTGCCTGGAGTGTAGGGTCCCATTGGATCTCGAGGAACGAGCAGTACTTC. Translated, it gives CAWSVGSHWISRNEQYF.

The sample holds a few counts of this clone. The chain has TRBV11-2 and TRBJ2-7; unclear D gene. The germline V and J ends were trimmed by 4 bases and 3 bases, with 13 bases remaining between them. The CDR3 runs 14 residues. The germline gives CDR1 SGHAT, CDR2 FQNNGV. The CDR3 is CASSWRLSGYEQYF. The CDR3 region has the DNA TGTGCCAGCAGCTGGCGATTATCAGGCTACGAGCAGTACTTC.

Written as DNA, the CDR3 is TGTGCCAGCAGTTACTCTTACCAGGGAAGCACAGATACGCAGTATTTT. It is translated as CASSYSYQGSTDTQYF. The rearrangement links TRBV6-5 to TRBJ2-3; D is perhaps TRBD1 (5 bases). Germline V gives CDR1 MNHEY, CDR2 SVGAGI. V was shortened by 0 bases and J by 0 bases, with 10 bases between the two germline ends. The CDR3 sequence is 16 residues long.

This sequence joins TRBV20-1 and TRBJ1-1; D not resolved. Trimming left V 6 bases short and J 5 bases short, with 10 bases between. The CDR3 has 11 amino acids. In germline, CDR1 is DFQATT, CDR2 SNEGSKA (reference sequence). Written as DNA, the CDR3 is TGCAGTGCCACCGGTGAAACTGAAGCTTTCTTT. It is translated as CSATGETEAFF.

The rearrangement uses TRBV28 and TRBJ2-5; D remains unclear. CDR3 length: 11 amino acids. The V end was cut by 6 bases, the J end by 4 bases, with 6 bases between. Germline CDR1 and CDR2: MDHEN and SYDVKM. In DNA, the CDR3 is TGTGCCAGCAGCCGCAGAGAGACCCAGTACTTC. Amino acids: CASSRRETQYF.

The genes are TRBV19 and TRBJ1-5, with D possibly TRBD1 on 6 matching bases. The ends were cut back, 3 bases at V and 7 bases at J, with 16 bases in the middle. The CDR3 has 15 amino acids. Germline lookup yields CDR1 LNHDA and CDR2 SQIVND (reference sequence). CDR3 in amino acids: CASSIVAGGGQPQHF. In DNA, the CDR3 is TGTGCCAGTAGTATTGTGGCTGGGGGCGGGCAGCCCCAGCATTTT.

The chain joins TRBV6-1 to TRBJ1-1; D is possibly TRBD1 (6 bases). The CDR3 runs to 14 residues. The germline gives CDR1 MNHNS, CDR2 SASEGT. Trimming removed 6 bases from V and 1 base from J, with 12 bases in between. In nucleotides, the CDR3 is TGTGCCAGCAGGTTGGGGGCTTGGAACACTGAAGCTTTCTTT. Translating it yields CASRLGAWNTEAFF.

This sequence joins TRBV11-2 and TRBJ2-7, with D maybe TRBD1 (6 bases). CDR1 is SGHAT, CDR2 FQNNGV, per germline. CDR3 length: 16 residues. Trimming took off 0 bases at V and 1 base at J, with 13 bases between the two ends. The CDR3 here is CASSLERGFRSYEQYF. CDR3 nucleotide sequence: TGTGCCAGCAGCTTAGAGAGGGGGTTTCGGTCCTACGAGCAGTACTTC.